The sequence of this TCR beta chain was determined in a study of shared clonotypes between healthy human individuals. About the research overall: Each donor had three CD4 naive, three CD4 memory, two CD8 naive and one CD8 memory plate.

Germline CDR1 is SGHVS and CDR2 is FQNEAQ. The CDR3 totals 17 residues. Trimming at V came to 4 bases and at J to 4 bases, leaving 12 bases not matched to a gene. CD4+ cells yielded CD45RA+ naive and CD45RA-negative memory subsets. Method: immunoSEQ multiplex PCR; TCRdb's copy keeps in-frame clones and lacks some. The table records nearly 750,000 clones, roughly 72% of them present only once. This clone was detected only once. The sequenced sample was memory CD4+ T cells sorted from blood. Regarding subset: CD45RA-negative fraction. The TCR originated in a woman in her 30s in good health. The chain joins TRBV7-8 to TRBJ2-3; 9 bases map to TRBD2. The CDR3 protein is CASSYGTSGSNPDTQYF. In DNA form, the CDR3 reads TGTGCCAGCAGCTACGGTACTAGCGGGTCCAATCCAGATACGCAGTATTTT.